These 21 T cell receptor beta chains were all obtained from the same sample, sequenced in a study of human T cells and chemical hapten exposure. In TCRdb, the RACE reads were re-called with MiXCR into one record per CDR3 protein. This table holds about 140,000 distinct CDR3 sequences, about 11% found once. Regarding time point: patch test 2, 6 weeks after DPC sensitization. As for treatment: therapeutic diphenylcyclopropenone sensitization with weekly scalp DPC. The sequencing used whole blood, collected in connection with sensitization to the hapten diphenylcyclopropenone (DPC). These receptors were obtained from a woman between 45 and 65 years old with alopecia areata. Some clones in this sample may be carry-over from other donors' samples.

This chain links TRBV6-6 with TRBJ2-3; 9 bases agree with TRBD1. Germline V gene lookup returns CDR1 MNHNY and CDR2 SVGAGI (reference sequence). The CDR3 is 15 residues long. V trimming: 2 bases; J trimming: 3 bases; junction bases outside the gene matches: 3. The chain's CDR3 is CASSYPQGATDTQYF. The DNA for the CDR3 is TGTGCCAGCAGTTACCCACAGGGGGCGACAGATACGCAGTATTTT.

This clonotype was seen ten or more times. The V call is TRBV28, the J call TRBJ1-6; D is perhaps TRBD1 (5 bases). CDR3 length: 13 amino acids. Germline V gene data show CDR1 as MDHEN and CDR2 as SYDVKM. V lost 6 bases to trimming and J lost 9 bases, with 12 bases between them. CDR3: CASRGGTVSPLHF. Written as DNA, the CDR3 is TGTGCCAGCAGGGGGGGGACTGTTTCACCCCTCCACTTT.

The rearrangement joins TRBV23-1 to TRBJ2-7; D possibly corresponds to TRBD2 (5 bases). TRBV23-1 is an ORF, and what it does is uncertain. The CDR3 is 17 residues long. The V and J ends lost 4 bases and 0 bases respectively, with 19 bases between them. CDR3 residues: CASSPAPSSLSSYEQYF. For the CDR3, the DNA is TGCGCCAGCAGTCCGGCCCCATCTAGCTTAAGCTCCTACGAGCAGTACTTC.

This clonotype showed up just a few times. The rearrangement uses TRBV19 and TRBJ1-2, with 7 positions matching TRBD1. This CDR3 region has 15 residues. CDR1 LNHDA and CDR2 SQIVND come from the germline V gene (reference sequence). V was clipped by 5 bases and J by 5 bases; unmatched bases: 11. The CDR3 DNA reads as TGTGCCAGTAGTCCCCGACAGGGAGGGTGGTATGGCTACACCTTC. It codes for CASSPRQGGWYGYTF.

This clonotype was detected only a few times. The J gene is TRBJ2-5, the V gene TRBV29-1; TRBD2 aligns across 15 bases. The V and J ends lost 7 bases and 4 bases, in that order; junction bases with no gene match: 10. The germline V gene encodes CDR1 SQVTM and CDR2 ANQGSEA. The CDR3 has 16 residues. As DNA, the CDR3 is TGCAGCGCCCTACCCGGACTAGCGGGAGGGGGAGAGACCCAGTACTTC. This codes for CSALPGLAGGGETQYF.

This clonotype was counted at least ten times. The gene calls are TRBV30 and TRBJ2-3, with D uncertain. Between the trimmed V and J ends, which lost 3 bases and 7 bases, there was a span of 11 bases. The germline gives CDR1 GTSNPN, CDR2 SVGIG (reference sequence). There are 12 residues in the CDR3. CDR3 residues: CAWSPDRHTQYF. CDR3 in DNA: TGTGCCTGGAGCCCAGATCGGCATACGCAGTATTTT.

This chain joins TRBV18 and TRBJ2-6; weak D call: TRBD1 (5 bases). The CDR3 contains 17 residues. The V end was cut by 3 bases, the J end by 0 bases, with 12 bases between. CDR1 KGHSH and CDR2 LQKENI come from the germline V gene. The CDR3 sequence is CASSPPQGGSGANVLTF. CDR3 coding DNA: TGTGCCAGCTCACCCCCGCAGGGCGGCTCTGGGGCCAACGTCCTGACTTTC.

Ten or more counts support this clonotype. The genes are TRBV18 and TRBJ2-3; 12 bases are shared with TRBD2. This CDR3 has 14 amino acids. Germline CDR1 and CDR2: KGHSH and LQKENI. V shed 4 bases and J 4 bases; nucleotides not matched to a gene: 0. In DNA form, the CDR3 reads TGTGCCAGCTCACGGACTAGCGGGGCAGATACGCAGTATTTT. Amino acid sequence: CASSRTSGADTQYF.

This clonotype was seen only a few times. The rearrangement links TRBV29-1 to TRBJ2-5, with TRBD1 matching 10 bases. The CDR3 is 11 amino acids. Germline lookup yields CDR1 SQVTM and CDR2 ANQGSEA. The ends lost 6 bases at V and 11 bases at J; junction bases unmatched: 6. CDR3 amino acids: CSVRDRGQQYF. The CDR3 nucleotides are TGCAGCGTGCGGGACAGGGGACAACAGTACTTC.

The rearrangement uses TRBV5-1 and TRBJ2-6; TRBD2 aligns across 8 bases. The CDR3 spans 17 residues. V shed 0 bases and J 1 base; nucleotides not matched to a gene: 3. CDR1 is SGHRS, CDR2 YFSETQ, per germline. Here the CDR3 DNA reads TGCGCCAGCAGCTTGGACAGCGGGAGTTCTGGGGCCAACGTCCTGACTTTC. Translated: CASSLDSGSSGANVLTF.

This clonotype was seen only a few times. The chain is built from TRBV11-3 and TRBJ2-3; 8 bases agree with TRBD2. Per germline, CDR1 SGHNT and CDR2 YENEEA. CDR3 size: 16 residues. The V and J ends lost 1 base and 1 base, in that order; junction bases with no gene match: 4. In DNA form, the CDR3 reads TGTGCCAGCAGCTTAGGGATGGGACTAGGCACAGATACGCAGTATTTT. Its translation is CASSLGMGLGTDTQYF.

This chain links TRBV20-1 with TRBJ1-5; 9 nucleotides align to TRBD1. V was clipped by 1 base and J by 6 bases; unmatched bases: 4. This CDR3 has 14 residues. Germline V gene data show CDR1 as DFQATT and CDR2 as SNEGSKA (reference sequence). This CDR3 is CSARGGQGPQPQHF. The CDR3 DNA reads as TGCAGTGCTAGAGGTGGACAGGGGCCTCAGCCCCAGCATTTT.

This chain links TRBV20-1 with TRBJ2-3, with 8 bases aligning to TRBD2. CDR1 is DFQATT and CDR2 is SNEGSKA in the germline V gene (reference sequence). Trimming cost V 2 bases and J 2 bases; bases outside gene matches: 6. CDR3 length: 15 residues. CDR3 nucleotide sequence: TGCAGTGCTAGAAGCTTAGCGGGAAACACAGATACGCAGTATTTT. Protein product: CSARSLAGNTDTQYF.

Only a few counts were recorded for this clonotype. J is TRBJ2-7 and V is TRBV5-1; tentatively, D is TRBD1 (5 bases). V was trimmed by 0 bases and J by 7 bases, leaving 14 bases between them. The germline gives CDR1 SGHRS, CDR2 YFSETQ. The CDR3 is 14 amino acids. The CDR3 spells CASSLEGRVGEQYF. The CDR3 region has the DNA TGCGCCAGCAGCTTGGAGGGCAGGGTAGGGGAGCAGTACTTC.

This rearrangement joins TRBV5-4 to TRBJ2-3, with TRBD2 as a possible D gene (5 bases). The V gene lost 0 bases and the J gene lost 6 bases, with 14 bases spanning the gap. The germline V gene has CDR1 SGHNT and CDR2 YYREEE (reference sequence). CDR3 length: 15 amino acids. The CDR3 DNA is TGTGCCAGCAGCTTGGAAGGACTCCGAACGGATACGCAGTATTTT. The encoded protein is CASSLEGLRTDTQYF.

The chain is built from TRBV7-9 and TRBJ2-5; 7 nucleotides agree with TRBD2. Germline V gene data show CDR1 as SEHNR and CDR2 as FQNEAQ (reference sequence). The CDR3 runs to 14 residues. J gave up 1 base and V 8 bases, and 7 bases lay outside the gene matches. CDR3 nucleotide sequence: TGTGCCAGCGGAGAAGCGGGGTCCCAAGAGACCCAGTACTTC. Protein sequence: CASGEAGSQETQYF.

The chain employs TRBV29-1 and TRBJ1-2, with D possibly matching TRBD1 (5 bases). The CDR3 loop spans 12 amino acids. Deletions cut 6 bases from V and 3 bases from J, with 11 bases between. Germline loops: CDR1 SQVTM, CDR2 ANQGSEA. DNA of the CDR3: TGCAGCGTCCCCGGACAAGACTATGGCTACACCTTC. As protein: CSVPGQDYGYTF.

The chain combines TRBV5-1 with TRBJ2-3; D is unclear. The germline CDR1 and CDR2 sequences are SGHRS and YFSETQ. This CDR3 spans 16 amino acids. Between the trimmed V and J ends, which lost 2 bases and 5 bases, there was a span of 18 bases. CDR3 loop: CASSLGTSQSGDTQYF. The CDR3 nucleotides read TGCGCCAGCAGCTTAGGAACTTCCCAAAGTGGAGATACGCAGTATTTT.

The V call is TRBV30, the J call TRBJ2-2; possible D gene TRBD2, 5 bases. Trimming took off 1 base at V and 1 base at J, with 7 bases between the two ends. The germline V gene has CDR1 GTSNPN and CDR2 SVGIG (reference sequence). This CDR3 is built from 14 residues. CDR3 sequence: CAWSELGNTGELFF. The CDR3 DNA reads TGTGCCTGGAGTGAACTAGGGAACACCGGGGAGCTGTTTTTT.

The chain links TRBV7-3 to TRBJ2-4; the D gene is possibly TRBD1 (6 bases). Germline CDR1 SGHTA, CDR2 FQGTGA. The V and J ends lost 9 bases and 1 base respectively, with 16 bases between them. This CDR3 comprises 15 residues. Here the CDR3 reads CARDTGLGAKNIQYF. CDR3 in DNA: TGTGCCAGAGACACAGGGTTAGGGGCCAAAAACATTCAGTACTTC. The whole variable domain, filled in from reference TRBV7-3 and TRBJ2-4, reads GAGVSQTPSNKVTEKGKYVELRCDPISGHTALYWYRQSLGQGPEFLIYFQGTGAADDSGLPNDRFFAVRPEGSVSTLKIQRTERGDSAVYLCARDTGLGAKNIQYFGAGTRLSVL.

The chain couples TRBV29-1 to TRBJ1-1, with a weak D call TRBD1 (6 bases). Trimming removed 7 bases at V and 6 bases at J, with 15 bases between. Germline V lookup: CDR1 SQVTM, CDR2 ANQGSEA. This CDR3 is built from 12 residues. Here the CDR3 DNA reads TGCAGCGCCGCCAAACAGGGATCTGAAGCTTTCTTT. As protein: CSAAKQGSEAFF. Variable domain in full (rest from reference TRBV29-1 and TRBJ1-1): SAVISQKPSRDICQRGTSLTIQCQVDSQVTMMFWYRQQPGQSLTLIATANQGSEATYESGFVIDKFPISRPNLTFSTLTVSNMSPEDSSIYLCSAAKQGSEAFFGQGTRLTVV.